The 17 T cell receptor beta chains in this list originate from one sample, sequenced in a study of blood T cell repertoires in COVID-19. Measured with immunoSEQ multiplex PCR; TCRdb has only the in-frame clones, and not every one. This table has about 270,000 clones, about 89% appearing once. The sample comprised peripheral blood. The receptors originated from a man between 40 and 49 years old with active or convalescent COVID-19.

This sequence joins TRBV6-4 and TRBJ2-1, with TRBD2 identical over 7 bases. With V trimmed by 6 bases and J by 0 bases, 11 bases remained unmatched. The CDR3 totals 17 residues. Germline loops: CDR1 MRHNA, CDR2 SNTAGT. CDR3 coding DNA: TGTGCCAGCAGCGTGACGTGGCTAGCGGACTCCTACAATGAGCAGTTCTTC. It translates to CASSVTWLADSYNEQFF.

There are a few counts of this clone. The chain combines TRBV19 with TRBJ1-2; unclear D gene. This CDR3 has 13 amino acids. Germline V gene lookup returns CDR1 LNHDA and CDR2 SQIVND (reference sequence). V was clipped by 5 bases and J by 4 bases, with 11 bases between them. The CDR3 here is CASSPNFSYGYTF. The CDR3 DNA is TGTGCCAGTAGTCCCAACTTTTCCTATGGCTACACCTTC. The variable domain in full, completed from reference TRBV19 and TRBJ1-2, reads DGGITQSPKYLFRKEGQNVTLSCEQNLNHDAMYWYRQDPGQGLRLIYYSQIVNDFQKGDIAEGYSVSREKKESFPLTVTSAQKNPTAFYLCASSPNFSYGYTFGSGTRLTVV.

CDR3 region: CAIGGQVNSGNTIYF. The DNA of the CDR3 is TGTGCCATCGGAGGACAGGTGAACTCTGGAAACACCATATATTTT. This sequence joins TRBV10-3 and TRBJ1-3; TRBD1 aligns across 7 bases. CDR3 length: 15 residues. Germline trimming cut 8 bases from V and 0 bases from J; bases unmatched to any gene: 7. Germline-derived CDR1 and CDR2 are ENHRY and SYGVKD.

This rearrangement joins TRBV4-1 to TRBJ1-5; TRBD1 is a possible D gene (5 bases). CDR3 length: 14 amino acids. With 1 base removed from V and 5 bases from J, the gap between germline ends came to 9 bases. The germline CDR1 and CDR2 sequences are MGHRA and YSYEKL. The CDR3 protein is CASSQVGAYQPQHF. CDR3 coding DNA: TGCGCCAGCAGCCAAGTAGGGGCTTATCAGCCCCAGCATTTT.

The genes are TRBV7-2 and TRBJ1-4, with D uncertain. This CDR3 comprises 14 residues. Trimming took 5 bases from V and 4 from J, leaving 11 bases between them. Germline CDR1 SGHTA, CDR2 FQGNSA. The chain's CDR3 is CASSLGHNNEKLFF. CDR3 in DNA: TGTGCCAGCAGCCTAGGGCACAATAATGAAAAACTGTTTTTT.

The V gene is TRBV30, the J gene TRBJ1-6, with D uncertain. Trimming left V 0 bases short and J 9 bases short, with 6 bases between. The CDR3 extends over 12 amino acids. Germline-derived CDR1 and CDR2 are GTSNPN and SVGIG (reference sequence). The CDR3 protein is CAWSVGSSPLHF. The CDR3 region has the DNA TGTGCCTGGAGTGTAGGGAGTTCACCCCTCCACTTT.

This chain uses TRBV30 with TRBJ1-6, with 9 positions matching TRBD1. This CDR3 has 13 amino acids. Germline values: CDR1 GTSNPN, CDR2 SVGIG (reference sequence). The V and J ends lost 5 bases and 8 bases, in that order; junction bases with no gene match: 4. The chain's CDR3 is CAWAGQGYSPLHF. CDR3 nucleotide sequence: TGTGCCTGGGCGGGACAGGGCTATTCACCCCTCCACTTT.

The chain is built from TRBV6-5 and TRBJ1-5; D may be TRBD1 (6 bases). V was pared by 6 bases and J by 7 bases, with 19 bases between. There are 15 residues in the CDR3. Germline assignment: CDR1 MNHEY and CDR2 SVGAGI. The CDR3 reads CASRDVQGDAQPQHF. In DNA, the CDR3 is TGTGCCAGCAGAGACGTACAGGGCGACGCACAGCCCCAGCATTTT.

This sequence joins TRBV10-2 and TRBJ2-2; 8 nucleotides match TRBD1. This CDR3 comprises 15 residues. V trimming: 10 bases; J trimming: 4 bases; junction bases outside the gene matches: 11. Germline lookup yields CDR1 WSHSY and CDR2 SAAADI. CDR3: CAILQGAISTGELFF. The DNA for the CDR3 is TGCGCCATCCTGCAGGGGGCCATCAGCACCGGGGAGCTGTTTTTT.

Only a few counts were recorded for this clone. This same CDR3 is encoded by further DNA sequences in the sample. This chain connects TRBV3-1 (or the pseudogene TRBV3-2) to TRBJ1-2; D not resolved. Between the trimmed V and J ends, which lost 1 base and 4 bases, there was a span of 7 bases. This CDR3 spans 13 amino acids. The germline gives CDR1 LGHDT, CDR2 YNNKEL (reference sequence). CDR3 DNA sequence: TGTGCCAGCAGCCAAGGCGGAAGCTATGGCTACACCTTC. Protein sequence: CASSQGGSYGYTF.

CDR3 sequence: CASSLQGLYGYTF. The CDR3 region has the DNA TGTGCCAGCAGCTTGCAGGGCCTCTATGGCTACACCTTC. This chain uses TRBV5-8 with TRBJ1-2; a possible D gene is TRBD1 (5 bases). This CDR3 has 13 amino acids. Trimming cost V 1 base and J 4 bases, with 8 bases left between them. Germline lookup yields CDR1 SGHTS and CDR2 YDEGEE. The whole variable domain, filled in from reference TRBV5-8 and TRBJ1-2, reads EAGVTQSPTHLIKTRGQQATLRCSPISGHTSVYWYQQALGLGLQFLLWYDEGEERNRGNFPPRFSGRQFPNYSSELNVNALELEDSALYLCASSLQGLYGYTFGSGTRLTVV.

The chain joins TRBV24-1 to TRBJ2-5; tentative D call: TRBD1 (6 bases). This CDR3 is built from 15 residues. V dropped 1 base and J dropped 5 bases, with 13 bases sitting between them. Germline CDR1 reads KGHDR; CDR2 reads SFDVKD. CDR3 residues: CATSDFQGIPETQYF. The CDR3 DNA follows: TGTGCCACCAGTGATTTCCAGGGGATTCCGGAGACCCAGTACTTC.

This clone was observed a single time. CDR3 protein: CASGLTGTGVREQYF. In DNA form, the CDR3 reads TGTGCTAGTGGCCTGACTGGGACAGGGGTACGAGAGCAGTACTTC. The V and J genes are TRBV12-5 and TRBJ2-7; 10 nucleotides align to TRBD1. The ends lost 6 bases at V and 7 bases at J; junction bases unmatched: 12. The germline V gene encodes CDR1 LGHNT and CDR2 FRNRAP. The CDR3 is made up of 15 amino acids.

This sequence joins TRBV3-1 (or the pseudogene TRBV3-2) and TRBJ2-7, with no clear D. Germline V gene sequence: CDR1 LGHDT, CDR2 YNNKEL (reference sequence). The CDR3 sequence is 13 residues long. With 5 bases removed from V and 7 bases from J, the gap between germline ends came to 15 bases. CDR3 coding DNA: TGTGCCAGCAGCGAAGTGGGCCCCCGAGAGCAGTACTTC. This encodes CASSEVGPREQYF.

This clone was seen once. The genes are TRBV9 and TRBJ2-5, with D perhaps matching TRBD1 (5 bases). CDR3 length: 15 amino acids. Trimming cost V 0 bases and J 1 base, with 10 bases left between them. The germline CDR1 and CDR2 sequences are SGDLS and YYNGEE. DNA of the CDR3: TGTGCCAGCAGCGTAGTGGGTGGGGCCCAAGAGACCCAGTACTTC. This sequence encodes CASSVVGGAQETQYF.

The rearrangement uses TRBV9 and TRBJ2-1, with D perhaps TRBD1 (5 bases). This CDR3 has 12 amino acids. The germline V gene encodes CDR1 SGDLS and CDR2 YYNGEE. Deletions cut 3 bases from V and 4 bases from J, with 5 bases between. The CDR3 loop is CASSGTYNEQFF. DNA for the CDR3: TGTGCCAGCAGCGGGACATACAATGAGCAGTTCTTC.

The rearrangement uses TRBV11-3 and TRBJ2-3; D is possibly TRBD2 (6 bases). Germline loops: CDR1 SGHNT, CDR2 YENEEA. Deletions cut 3 bases from V and 0 bases from J, with 10 bases between. CDR3 length: 15 amino acids. CDR3 sequence reads: CASSLGGASTDTQYF. The CDR3 DNA reads as TGTGCCAGCAGCTTGGGCGGGGCTAGCACAGATACGCAGTATTTT.